The present T cell receptor (beta chain) was sequenced within a study of cytomegalovirus exposure and HLA in healthy donors. Overall study findings and caveats: Later analysis identified about 17,000 TCR beta sequences associated with HLA alleles, using a false discovery rate threshold of 0.05. Looking again later, the authors saw that most CMV-associated TCR beta chains seemed HLA-restricted.

A remark on this clone: What it binds is not known.

The PCR contained 60 Vbeta and 13 Jbeta primers. Authors' processing steps: A later analysis counted roughly 74 million unique TCR beta chains, some 12 million shared. TCRdb's copy holds only in-frame clones and misses some; the assay was immunoSEQ multiplex PCR. D and trimming were read from the DNA, whereas the V and J calls and clone size are those reported in that table. This sample has some 110,000 clones, with over 60% found just once. The CDR3 consists of 15 residues. V was pared by 1 base and J by 2 bases, with 12 bases between. CDR1 and CDR2 (germline): LGHNA, YSLEER. The sequence derives from a man between 25 and 39 years old in good health and CMV-seropositive. Sequenced sample: PBMCs. This chain links TRBV4-3 with TRBJ2-7; TRBD1 might be the D (6 bases). The CDR3 bases are TGCGCCAGCAGCCAAGTACAGGGAGAGGCCTACGAGCAGTACTTC. It specifies CASSQVQGEAYEQYF.